These T cell receptor beta chains were read from a single sample in a study of regulatory T cells in long-lasting Graves disease. One entry per CDR3 protein results from TCRdb running MiXCR on the multiplex PCR reads. The data show some 300,000 distinct CDR3 sequences, 20% to 25% seen once. The material sequenced was peripheral blood mononuclear cells (PBMCs), taken when the disease was refractory, from a patient treated with antithyroid drugs. Source of these receptors: a female donor with Graves disease. CDR3s include the opening cysteine and the closing phenylalanine or tryptophan. D genes are given only for firm matches. Clone size is shown for a subset of rows, as once, few, many or a class of expanded clone.

v_call: TRBV19; clone_size: NA; j_call: TRBJ1-2; d_call: NA; cdr3_aa: CASSTRGGYTF; cdr3_nt: TGTGCCAGTAGTACAAGAGGAGGCTACACCTTC
v_call: TRBV7-9; clone_size: few; j_call: TRBJ2-5; d_call: NA; cdr3_aa: CASSKGRSQETQYF; cdr3_nt: TGTGCCAGCAGCAAAGGACGGAGTCAAGAGACCCAGTACTTC
v_call: TRBV7-8; clone_size: few; j_call: TRBJ1-2; d_call: TRBD1; cdr3_aa: CASSQSGGYGYTF; cdr3_nt: TGTGCCAGCAGCCAGTCAGGGGGTTATGGCTACACCTTC
v_call: TRBV6-5; clone_size: NA; j_call: TRBJ1-1; d_call: NA; cdr3_aa: CASSYSPAWGAFF; cdr3_nt: TGTGCCAGCAGTTACTCCCCGGCGTGGGGAGCTTTCTTT
v_call: TRBV20-1; clone_size: many; j_call: TRBJ2-7; d_call: NA; cdr3_aa: CSAPRSGPYEQYF; cdr3_nt: TGCAGTGCTCCCCGCAGCGGCCCCTACGAGCAGTACTTC
v_call: TRBV7-3; clone_size: many; j_call: TRBJ2-5; d_call: NA; cdr3_aa: CASSLTGTVGETQYF; cdr3_nt: TGTGCCAGCAGCTTAACGGGAACAGTTGGAGAGACCCAGTACTTC
v_call: TRBV7-2; clone_size: NA; j_call: TRBJ2-2; d_call: NA; cdr3_aa: CASSSDYGGPGELFF; cdr3_nt: TGTGCCAGCAGCTCAGACTACGGGGGACCCGGGGAGCTGTTTTTT
v_call: TRBV19; clone_size: NA; j_call: TRBJ2-2; d_call: NA; cdr3_aa: CASSIHGSSTGELFF; cdr3_nt: TGTGCCAGTAGTATCCATGGTTCGTCGACCGGGGAGCTGTTTTTT
v_call: TRBV27; clone_size: NA; j_call: TRBJ2-7; d_call: NA; cdr3_aa: CASSLWSGDHEQYF; cdr3_nt: TGTGCCAGCAGTTTATGGTCGGGAGACCACGAGCAGTACTTC
v_call: TRBV28; clone_size: many; j_call: TRBJ2-7; d_call: TRBD1; cdr3_aa: CASSFFRGSYEQYF; cdr3_nt: TGTGCCAGCAGCTTTTTCAGGGGGTCATACGAGCAGTACTTC
v_call: TRBV5-6; clone_size: many; j_call: TRBJ1-1; d_call: NA; cdr3_aa: CASSFFVRTEAFF; cdr3_nt: TGTGCCAGCAGCTTCTTCGTACGGACTGAAGCTTTCTTT
v_call: TRBV7-2; clone_size: many; j_call: TRBJ1-5; d_call: NA; cdr3_aa: CASSLARDSNQPQHF; cdr3_nt: TGTGCCAGCAGCTTAGCGCGAGATAGCAATCAGCCCCAGCATTTT
v_call: TRBV6-5; clone_size: NA; j_call: TRBJ2-7; d_call: NA; cdr3_aa: CASSYGRLSYEQYF; cdr3_nt: TGTGCCAGCAGTTACGGCCGGCTCTCCTACGAGCAGTACTTC
v_call: TRBV7-9; clone_size: many; j_call: TRBJ1-2; d_call: NA; cdr3_aa: CASSLEPTNYGYTF; cdr3_nt: TGTGCCAGCAGCTTAGAGCCCACGAACTATGGCTACACCTTC
v_call: TRBV7-6; clone_size: NA; j_call: TRBJ2-7; d_call: NA; cdr3_aa: CASSLGGGGEQYF; cdr3_nt: TGTGCCAGCAGCTTAGGGGGTGGAGGCGAGCAGTACTTC
v_call: TRBV12-3/TRBV12-4; clone_size: many; j_call: TRBJ1-5; d_call: NA; cdr3_aa: CASSFGGRGEQPQHF; cdr3_nt: TGTGCCAGCAGTTTCGGAGGCCGGGGCGAACAGCCCCAGCATTTT
v_call: TRBV5-1; clone_size: NA; j_call: TRBJ2-3; d_call: NA; cdr3_aa: CASTGGVAVRTDTQYF; cdr3_nt: TGCGCCAGTACCGGAGGGGTAGCGGTACGCACAGATACGCAGTATTTT
v_call: TRBV5-1; clone_size: NA; j_call: TRBJ2-2; d_call: NA; cdr3_aa: CASRLDSNTGELFF; cdr3_nt: TGCGCCAGCAGACTGGACAGCAACACCGGGGAGCTGTTTTTT
v_call: TRBV6-1; clone_size: few; j_call: TRBJ2-5; d_call: NA; cdr3_aa: CASSDPGRQETQYF; cdr3_nt: TGTGCCAGCAGTGACCCGGGGAGGCAAGAGACCCAGTACTTC
v_call: TRBV6-1; clone_size: few; j_call: TRBJ2-7; d_call: NA; cdr3_aa: CASSSPSTDAYEQYF; cdr3_nt: TGTGCCAGCAGCTCCCCGTCGACCGACGCCTACGAGCAGTACTTC
v_call: TRBV11-2; clone_size: NA; j_call: TRBJ1-1; d_call: TRBD1; cdr3_aa: CASSLDLVQRTGMNTEAFF; cdr3_nt: TGTGCCAGCAGCTTAGATCTAGTCCAACGGACAGGGATGAACACTGAAGCTTTCTTT
v_call: TRBV6-1; clone_size: few; j_call: TRBJ1-2; d_call: NA; cdr3_aa: CASSALRGVGCTF; cdr3_nt: TGTGCCAGCAGTGCCCTGCGAGGGGTAGGCTGCACCTTC
v_call: TRBV7-9; clone_size: many; j_call: TRBJ2-4; d_call: TRBD1; cdr3_aa: CASSAETGENIQYF; cdr3_nt: TGTGCCAGCAGCGCCGAGACAGGGGAAAACATTCAGTACTTC
v_call: TRBV7-8; clone_size: NA; j_call: TRBJ1-5; d_call: TRBD1; cdr3_aa: CASSLSTGINQPQHF; cdr3_nt: TGTGCCAGCAGCCTGTCGACAGGGATCAATCAGCCCCAGCATTTT
v_call: TRBV6-1; clone_size: many; j_call: TRBJ1-5; d_call: NA; cdr3_aa: CASQDGDWDPQHF; cdr3_nt: TGTGCCAGCCAGGACGGGGACTGGGATCCCCAGCATTTT
v_call: TRBV28; clone_size: few; j_call: TRBJ1-3; d_call: NA; cdr3_aa: CASSSTDRRNTIYF; cdr3_nt: TGTGCCAGCAGTTCCACTGACAGGAGGAACACCATATATTTT
v_call: TRBV28; clone_size: NA; j_call: TRBJ2-3; d_call: TRBD2; cdr3_aa: CASRPSGTSEADTQYF; cdr3_nt: TGTGCCAGCAGACCCTCCGGGACTAGCGAGGCAGATACGCAGTATTTT
v_call: TRBV29-1; clone_size: few; j_call: TRBJ1-5; d_call: TRBD1; cdr3_aa: CSVAPGQGLNQPQHF; cdr3_nt: TGCAGCGTTGCCCCGGGACAGGGACTTAATCAGCCCCAGCATTTT
v_call: TRBV5-1; clone_size: NA; j_call: TRBJ1-4; d_call: NA; cdr3_aa: CASSERATNEELFF; cdr3_nt: TGCGCCAGCAGCGAGCGGGCAACTAATGAAGAACTGTTTTTT
v_call: TRBV10-3; clone_size: few; j_call: TRBJ1-6; d_call: NA; cdr3_aa: CAISAESNSPLHF; cdr3_nt: TGTGCCATCAGTGCGGAGAGTAATTCACCCCTCCACTTT
v_call: TRBV27; clone_size: NA; j_call: TRBJ2-3; d_call: NA; cdr3_aa: CASSLYYLSTDTQYF; cdr3_nt: TGTGCCAGCAGTTTATACTATCTTAGCACAGATACGCAGTATTTT
v_call: TRBV10-3; clone_size: NA; j_call: TRBJ2-2; d_call: TRBD2; cdr3_aa: CAISESIPSGGTGELFF; cdr3_nt: TGTGCCATCAGTGAGTCCATCCCTAGCGGAGGGACCGGGGAGCTGTTTTTT
v_call: TRBV27; clone_size: few; j_call: TRBJ2-4; d_call: TRBD1; cdr3_aa: CASSPRQGNIQYF; cdr3_nt: TGTGCCAGCAGTCCCCGACAGGGAAACATTCAGTACTTC
v_call: TRBV6-5; clone_size: many; j_call: TRBJ2-7; d_call: TRBD2; cdr3_aa: CASSSGLAGEAYEQYF; cdr3_nt: TGTGCCAGCAGTTCGGGACTAGCGGGAGAGGCCTACGAGCAGTACTTC
v_call: TRBV3-1; clone_size: many; j_call: TRBJ2-7; d_call: NA; cdr3_aa: CASSQDVGNIYEQYF; cdr3_nt: TGTGCCAGCAGCCAAGACGTAGGTAACATCTACGAGCAGTACTTC
v_call: TRBV12-3/TRBV12-4; clone_size: NA; j_call: TRBJ2-4; d_call: NA; cdr3_aa: CASSTGFPKNIQYF; cdr3_nt: TGTGCCAGCAGTACAGGGTTTCCCAAAAACATTCAGTACTTC
v_call: TRBV6-1; clone_size: many; j_call: TRBJ2-7; d_call: NA; cdr3_aa: CASSPTGLGYEQYF; cdr3_nt: TGTGCCAGCAGTCCCACAGGACTGGGCTACGAGCAGTACTTC
v_call: TRBV10-1; clone_size: NA; j_call: TRBJ2-3; d_call: NA; cdr3_aa: CASSDFAGHGADTQYF; cdr3_nt: TGCGCCAGCAGTGACTTCGCGGGACATGGAGCAGATACGCAGTATTTT
v_call: TRBV18; clone_size: NA; j_call: TRBJ2-2; d_call: NA; cdr3_aa: CASSPEQGVGGELFF; cdr3_nt: TGTGCCAGCTCACCTGAACAGGGCGTTGGCGGGGAGCTGTTTTTT
v_call: TRBV6-2/TRBV6-3; clone_size: NA; j_call: TRBJ2-7; d_call: NA; cdr3_aa: CASSLWGAAPYEQYF; cdr3_nt: TGTGCCAGCAGTCTCTGGGGAGCGGCTCCCTACGAGCAGTACTTC
v_call: TRBV9; clone_size: many; j_call: TRBJ2-5; d_call: NA; cdr3_aa: CASSVGTTQETQYF; cdr3_nt: TGTGCCAGCAGCGTTGGGACAACCCAAGAGACCCAGTACTTC
v_call: TRBV6-1; clone_size: NA; j_call: TRBJ2-2; d_call: NA; cdr3_aa: CASNGYTGELFF; cdr3_nt: TGTGCCAGTAATGGTTACACCGGGGAGCTGTTTTTT
v_call: TRBV2; clone_size: few; j_call: TRBJ2-1; d_call: NA; cdr3_aa: CASSEEDSSYNEQFF; cdr3_nt: TGTGCCAGCAGTGAAGAAGATAGCTCCTACAATGAGCAGTTCTTC
v_call: TRBV4-3; clone_size: NA; j_call: TRBJ2-7; d_call: TRBD1; cdr3_aa: CASSQGTGAYYEQYF; cdr3_nt: TGCGCCAGCAGCCAAGGGACAGGGGCCTACTACGAGCAGTACTTC
v_call: TRBV10-3; clone_size: NA; j_call: TRBJ2-5; d_call: TRBD2; cdr3_aa: CATSGGTGGYQETQYF; cdr3_nt: TGTGCTACTTCTGGGGGGACGGGAGGGTACCAAGAGACCCAGTACTTC
v_call: TRBV29-1; clone_size: many; j_call: TRBJ2-7; d_call: TRBD2; cdr3_aa: CSVGSASGGSSYEQYF; cdr3_nt: TGCAGCGTTGGGAGCGCTAGCGGGGGTAGCTCCTACGAGCAGTACTTC
v_call: TRBV7-2; clone_size: many; j_call: TRBJ2-7; d_call: NA; cdr3_aa: CASSSSGGQFYEQYF; cdr3_nt: TGTGCCAGCAGCTCCAGTGGGGGCCAGTTCTACGAGCAGTACTTC
v_call: TRBV7-3; clone_size: many; j_call: TRBJ2-1; d_call: NA; cdr3_aa: CASSLDNYNEQFF; cdr3_nt: TGTGCCAGCAGCTTAGACAACTACAATGAGCAGTTCTTC
v_call: TRBV6-4; clone_size: NA; j_call: TRBJ1-4; d_call: NA; cdr3_aa: CASSEARARVLVF; cdr3_nt: TGTGCCAGCAGTGAAGCCCGGGCCAGGGTGTTGGTTTTT
v_call: TRBV9; clone_size: many; j_call: TRBJ2-5; d_call: TRBD1; cdr3_aa: CASSVGTVQETQYF; cdr3_nt: TGTGCCAGCAGCGTGGGGACAGTCCAAGAGACCCAGTACTTC
v_call: TRBV5-1; clone_size: few; j_call: TRBJ2-7; d_call: TRBD1; cdr3_aa: CASGNGQGASFEQYF; cdr3_nt: TGCGCCAGCGGTAACGGACAGGGGGCTTCCTTCGAGCAGTACTTC
v_call: TRBV19; clone_size: NA; j_call: TRBJ1-5; d_call: NA; cdr3_aa: CASSPENNQPQHF; cdr3_nt: TGTGCCAGTAGTCCAGAAAATAATCAGCCCCAGCATTTT
v_call: TRBV5-5; clone_size: few; j_call: TRBJ1-5; d_call: NA; cdr3_aa: CASSLAGGSDQPQHF; cdr3_nt: TGTGCCAGCAGCTTGGCCGGGGGATCAGACCAGCCCCAGCATTTT
v_call: TRBV2; clone_size: many; j_call: TRBJ2-6; d_call: TRBD1; cdr3_aa: CARAPGQGLRGANVLTF; cdr3_nt: TGTGCCAGGGCACCGGGACAGGGGCTTCGTGGGGCCAACGTCCTGACTTTC
v_call: TRBV2; clone_size: NA; j_call: TRBJ1-5; d_call: NA; cdr3_aa: CASSFVYLPQHF; cdr3_nt: TGTGCCAGCAGTTTCGTCTATCTGCCCCAGCATTTT
v_call: TRBV4-3; clone_size: NA; j_call: TRBJ2-4; d_call: NA; cdr3_aa: CASSQAIQGAKNIQYF; cdr3_nt: TGCGCCAGCAGCCAAGCAATACAGGGAGCCAAAAACATTCAGTACTTC
v_call: TRBV15; clone_size: NA; j_call: TRBJ1-3; d_call: NA; cdr3_aa: CATSGGSGNTIYF; cdr3_nt: TGTGCCACCAGCGGGGGTTCTGGAAACACCATATATTTT
v_call: TRBV18; clone_size: NA; j_call: TRBJ2-5; d_call: NA; cdr3_aa: CASSRDMRETQYF; cdr3_nt: TGTGCCAGCTCACGGGACATGAGGGAGACCCAGTACTTC
v_call: TRBV6-5; clone_size: many; j_call: TRBJ1-1; d_call: TRBD1; cdr3_aa: CASSNLQGAEAFF; cdr3_nt: TGTGCCAGCAGTAACTTACAGGGGGCTGAAGCTTTCTTT